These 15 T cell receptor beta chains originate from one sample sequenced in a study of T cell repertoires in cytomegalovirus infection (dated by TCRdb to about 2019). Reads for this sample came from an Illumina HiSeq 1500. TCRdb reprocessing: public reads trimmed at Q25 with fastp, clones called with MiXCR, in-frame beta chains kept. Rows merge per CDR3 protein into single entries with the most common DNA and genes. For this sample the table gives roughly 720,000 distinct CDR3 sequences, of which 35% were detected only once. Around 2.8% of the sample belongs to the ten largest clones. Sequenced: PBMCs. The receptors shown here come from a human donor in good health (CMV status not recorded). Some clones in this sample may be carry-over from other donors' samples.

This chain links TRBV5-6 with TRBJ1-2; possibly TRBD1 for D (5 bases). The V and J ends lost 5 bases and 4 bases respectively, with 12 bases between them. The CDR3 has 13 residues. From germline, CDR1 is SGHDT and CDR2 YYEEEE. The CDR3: CASRVQGPYGYTF. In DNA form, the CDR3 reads TGTGCCAGCAGAGTCCAGGGTCCCTATGGCTACACCTTC.

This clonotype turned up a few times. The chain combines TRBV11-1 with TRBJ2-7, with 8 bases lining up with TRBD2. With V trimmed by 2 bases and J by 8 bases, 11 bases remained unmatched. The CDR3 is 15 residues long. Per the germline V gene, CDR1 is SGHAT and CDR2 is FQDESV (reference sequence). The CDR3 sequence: CASSLRTSPPIKQYF. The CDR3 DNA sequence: TGTGCCAGCAGCTTACGGACTAGCCCGCCGATAAAGCAGTACTTC.

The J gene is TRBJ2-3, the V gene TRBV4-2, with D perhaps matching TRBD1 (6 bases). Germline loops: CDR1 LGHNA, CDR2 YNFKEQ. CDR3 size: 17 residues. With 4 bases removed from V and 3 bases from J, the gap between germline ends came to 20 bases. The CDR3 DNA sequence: TGTGCCAGCAGCCCCGGTGGCCAGGGGAAGATAACAGATACGCAGTATTTT. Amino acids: CASSPGGQGKITDTQYF.

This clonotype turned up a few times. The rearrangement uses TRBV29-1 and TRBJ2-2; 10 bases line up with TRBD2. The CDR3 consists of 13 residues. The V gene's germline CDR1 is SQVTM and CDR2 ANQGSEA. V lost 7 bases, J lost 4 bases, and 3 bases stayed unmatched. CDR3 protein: CSGIAGGTGELFF. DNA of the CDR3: TGCAGCGGAATAGCGGGAGGCACCGGGGAGCTGTTTTTT.

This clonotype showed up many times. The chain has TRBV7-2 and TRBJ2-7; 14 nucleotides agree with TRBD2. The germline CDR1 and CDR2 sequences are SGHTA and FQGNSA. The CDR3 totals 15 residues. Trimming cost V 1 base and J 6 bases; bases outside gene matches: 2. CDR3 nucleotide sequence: TGTGCCAGCAGCTTAGTGACTAGCGGGAGGGTCGAGCAGTACTTC. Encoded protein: CASSLVTSGRVEQYF. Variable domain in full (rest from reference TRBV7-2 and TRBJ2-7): GAGVSQSPSNKVTEKGKDVELRCDPISGHTALYWYRQSLGQGLEFLIYFQGNSAPDKSGLPSDRFSAERTGGSVSTLTIQRTQQEDSAVYLCASSLVTSGRVEQYFGPGTRLTVT.

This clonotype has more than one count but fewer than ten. In DNA, the CDR3 is TGTGCCAGCAGTTTATCGAACCGGGACCCGTTCACCTATAATTCACCCCTCCACTTT. Its translation: CASSLSNRDPFTYNSPLHF. The gene calls are TRBV27 and TRBJ1-6; D is perhaps TRBD1 (5 bases). The CDR3 extends over 19 amino acids. The germline V gene has CDR1 MNHEY and CDR2 SMNVEV (reference sequence). Trimming took 0 bases from V and 2 from J, leaving 17 bases between them.

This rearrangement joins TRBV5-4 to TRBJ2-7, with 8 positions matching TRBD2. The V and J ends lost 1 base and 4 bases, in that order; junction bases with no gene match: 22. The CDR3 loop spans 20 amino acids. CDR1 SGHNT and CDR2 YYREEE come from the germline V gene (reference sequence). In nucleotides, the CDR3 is TGTGCCAGCAGCTTGCTACCATCTCCGGGACTAGGCGGGTTTAAGTACGAGCAGTACTTC. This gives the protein CASSLLPSPGLGGFKYEQYF. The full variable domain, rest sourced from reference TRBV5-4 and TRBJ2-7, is ETGVTQSPTHLIKTRGQQVTLRCSSQSGHNTVSWYQQALGQGPQFIFQYYREEENGRGNFPPRFSGLQFPNYSSELNVNALELDDSALYLCASSLLPSPGLGGFKYEQYFGPGTRLTVT.

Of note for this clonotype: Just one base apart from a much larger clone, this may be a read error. CDR3 sequence: CASSFVGTRGRAYQETQYF. Written as DNA, the CDR3 is TGTGCCAGCAGCTTTGTCGGGACTAGAGGGAGGGCATACCAAGAGACCCAGTACTTC. This chain joins TRBV7-8 and TRBJ2-5, with TRBD2 identical over 8 bases. Per the germline V gene, CDR1 is SGHVS and CDR2 is FQNEAQ. Trimming removed 3 bases from V and 0 bases from J; junction bases left unmatched: 15. The CDR3 runs 19 residues. The full variable domain, with the rest looked up from reference TRBV7-8 and TRBJ2-5, is GAGVSQSPRYKVAKRGQDVALRCDPISGHVSLFWYQQALGQGPEFLTYFQNEAQLDKSGLPSDRFFAERPEGSVSTLKIQRTQQEDSAVYLCASSFVGTRGRAYQETQYFGPGTRLLVL.

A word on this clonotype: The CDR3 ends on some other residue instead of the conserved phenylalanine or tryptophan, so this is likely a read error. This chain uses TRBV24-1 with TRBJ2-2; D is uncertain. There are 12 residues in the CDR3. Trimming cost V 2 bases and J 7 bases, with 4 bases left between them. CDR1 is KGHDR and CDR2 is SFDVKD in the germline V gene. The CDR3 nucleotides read TGTGCCACCAGTGATTGGGACGGGGAGCTGTTTTTG. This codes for CATSDWDGELFL.

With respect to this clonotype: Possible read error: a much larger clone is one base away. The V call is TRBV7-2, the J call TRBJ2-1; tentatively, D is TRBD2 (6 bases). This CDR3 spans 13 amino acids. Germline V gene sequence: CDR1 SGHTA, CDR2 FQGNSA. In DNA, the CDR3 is TGTGCCAGCAGCCTCGTCGGGGGTAATGAGCATTTCTTC. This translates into CASSLVGGNEHFF. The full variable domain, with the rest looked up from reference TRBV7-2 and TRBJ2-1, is GAGVSQSPSNKVTEKGKDVELRCDPISGHTALYWYRQSLGQGLEFLIYFQGNSAPDKSGLPSDRFSAERTGGSVSTLTIQRTQQEDSAVYLCASSLVGGNEHFFGPGTRLTVL.

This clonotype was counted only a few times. The CDR3 reads CASSPSGTSRDEQFF. The CDR3 DNA is TGTGCCAGCAGTCCCTCGGGGACTAGCAGGGATGAGCAGTTCTTC. The V gene is TRBV12-3 or TRBV12-4, the J gene TRBJ2-1; 9 bases fit TRBD2. The length of the CDR3 is 15 residues. J was trimmed by 8 bases and V by 5 bases; bases with no gene match: 10.

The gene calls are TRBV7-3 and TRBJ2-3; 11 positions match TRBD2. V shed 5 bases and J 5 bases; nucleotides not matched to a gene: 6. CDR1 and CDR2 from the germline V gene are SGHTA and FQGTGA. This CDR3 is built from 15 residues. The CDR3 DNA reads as TGTGCCAGCAGCCAGACTAGCGGGGCCAGAGATACGCAGTATTTT. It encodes CASSQTSGARDTQYF.

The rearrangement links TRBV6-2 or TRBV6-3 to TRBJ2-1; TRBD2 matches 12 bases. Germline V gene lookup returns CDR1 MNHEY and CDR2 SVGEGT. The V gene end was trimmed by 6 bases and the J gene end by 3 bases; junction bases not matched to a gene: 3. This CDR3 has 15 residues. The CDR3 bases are TGTGCCAGCAGGAGACTAGCGGGAGACTACAATGAGCAGTTCTTC. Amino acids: CASRRLAGDYNEQFF.

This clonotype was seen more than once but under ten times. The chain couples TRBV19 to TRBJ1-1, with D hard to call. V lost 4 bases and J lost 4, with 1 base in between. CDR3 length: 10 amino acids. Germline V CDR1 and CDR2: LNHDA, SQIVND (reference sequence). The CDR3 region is CASSTTEAFF. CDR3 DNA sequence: TGTGCCAGTAGTACCACTGAAGCTTTCTTT.

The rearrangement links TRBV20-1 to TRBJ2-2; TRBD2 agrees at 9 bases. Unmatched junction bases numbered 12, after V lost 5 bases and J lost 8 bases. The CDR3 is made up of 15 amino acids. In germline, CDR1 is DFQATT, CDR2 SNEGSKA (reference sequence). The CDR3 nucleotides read TGCAGTGCTCGCCTGCGCGGGGGGGGGCAGGGGGAGCTGTTTTTT. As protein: CSARLRGGGQGELFF.